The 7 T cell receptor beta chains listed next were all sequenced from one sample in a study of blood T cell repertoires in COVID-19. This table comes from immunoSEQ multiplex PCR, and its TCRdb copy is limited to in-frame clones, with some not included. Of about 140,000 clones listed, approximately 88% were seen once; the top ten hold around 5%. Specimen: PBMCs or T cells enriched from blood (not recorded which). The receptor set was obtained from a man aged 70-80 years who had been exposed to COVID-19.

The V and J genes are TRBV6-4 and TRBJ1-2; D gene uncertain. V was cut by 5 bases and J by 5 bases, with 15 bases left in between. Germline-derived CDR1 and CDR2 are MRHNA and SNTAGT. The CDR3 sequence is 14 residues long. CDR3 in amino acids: CASSTGVSWYGYTF. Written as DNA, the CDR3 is TGTGCCAGCAGTACCGGGGTAAGTTGGTATGGCTACACCTTC.

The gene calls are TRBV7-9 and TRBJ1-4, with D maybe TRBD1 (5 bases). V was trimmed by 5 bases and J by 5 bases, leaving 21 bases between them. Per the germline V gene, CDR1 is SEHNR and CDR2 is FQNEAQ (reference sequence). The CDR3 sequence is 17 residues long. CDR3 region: CASSKGATVQINEKLFF. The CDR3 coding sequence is TGTGCCAGCAGCAAAGGGGCGACGGTACAGATCAATGAAAAACTGTTTTTT. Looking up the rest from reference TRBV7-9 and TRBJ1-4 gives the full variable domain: DTGVSQNPRHKITKRGQNVTFRCDPISEHNRLYWYRQTLGQGPEFLTYFQNEAQLEKSRLLSDRFSAERPKGSFSTLEIQRTEQGDSAMYLCASSKGATVQINEKLFFGSGTQLSVL.

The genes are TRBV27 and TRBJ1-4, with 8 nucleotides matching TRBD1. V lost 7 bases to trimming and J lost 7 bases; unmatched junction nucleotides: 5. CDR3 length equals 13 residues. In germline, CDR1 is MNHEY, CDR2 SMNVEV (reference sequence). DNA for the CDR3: TGTGCCAGCACAGGACAGGGTCGTGAAAAACTGTTTTTT. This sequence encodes CASTGQGREKLFF.

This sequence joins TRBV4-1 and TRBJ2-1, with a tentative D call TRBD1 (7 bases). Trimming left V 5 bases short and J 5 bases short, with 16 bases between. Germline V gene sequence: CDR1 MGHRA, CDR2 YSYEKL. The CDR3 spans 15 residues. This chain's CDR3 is CASSLIAGGNNEQFF. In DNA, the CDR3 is TGCGCCAGCAGCTTAATCGCAGGGGGGAACAATGAGCAGTTCTTC.

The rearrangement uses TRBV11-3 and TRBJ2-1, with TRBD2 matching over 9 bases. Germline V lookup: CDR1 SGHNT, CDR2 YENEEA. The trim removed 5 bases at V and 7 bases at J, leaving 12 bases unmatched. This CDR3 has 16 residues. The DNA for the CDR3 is TGTGCCAGCAGCCCAGAAGCTAGCGGGGTTTATAATGAGCAGTTCTTC. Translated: CASSPEASGVYNEQFF.

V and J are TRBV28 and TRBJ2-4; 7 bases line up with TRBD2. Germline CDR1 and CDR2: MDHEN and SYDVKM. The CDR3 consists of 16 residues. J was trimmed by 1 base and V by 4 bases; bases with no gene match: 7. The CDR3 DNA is TGTGCCAGCAGTTGGGGTTCTAGCGGCGCCAAAAACATTCAGTACTTC. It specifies CASSWGSSGAKNIQYF.

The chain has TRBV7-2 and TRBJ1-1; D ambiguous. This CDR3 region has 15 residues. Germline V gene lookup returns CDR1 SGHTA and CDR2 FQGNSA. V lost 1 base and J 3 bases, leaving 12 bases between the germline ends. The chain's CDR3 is CASSLGTGRDTEAFF. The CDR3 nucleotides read TGTGCCAGCAGCTTAGGAACGGGTAGAGACACTGAAGCTTTCTTT. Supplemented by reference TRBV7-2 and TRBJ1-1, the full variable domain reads GAGVSQSPSNKVTEKGKDVELRCDPISGHTALYWYRQSLGQGLEFLIYFQGNSAPDKSGLPSDRFSAERTGGSVSTLTIQRTQQEDSAVYLCASSLGTGRDTEAFFGQGTRLTVV.